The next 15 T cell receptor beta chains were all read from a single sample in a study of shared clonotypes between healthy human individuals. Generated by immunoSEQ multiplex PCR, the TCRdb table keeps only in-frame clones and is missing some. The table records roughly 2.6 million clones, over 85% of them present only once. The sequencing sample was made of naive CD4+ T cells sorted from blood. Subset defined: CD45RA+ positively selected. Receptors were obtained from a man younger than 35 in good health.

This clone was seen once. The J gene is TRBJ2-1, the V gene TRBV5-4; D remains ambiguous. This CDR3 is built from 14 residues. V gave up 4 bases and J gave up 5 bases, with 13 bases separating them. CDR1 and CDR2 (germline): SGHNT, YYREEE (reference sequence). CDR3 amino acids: CASSDGAYNNEQFF. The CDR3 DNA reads TGTGCCAGCAGCGACGGCGCATATAACAATGAGCAGTTCTTC.

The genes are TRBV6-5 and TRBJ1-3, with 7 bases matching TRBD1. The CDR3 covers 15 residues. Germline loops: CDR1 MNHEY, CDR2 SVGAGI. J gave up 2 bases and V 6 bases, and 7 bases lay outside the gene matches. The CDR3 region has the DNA TGTGCCAGCAGCCGAACAGGGGACCCTGGAAACACCATATATTTT. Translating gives CASSRTGDPGNTIYF.

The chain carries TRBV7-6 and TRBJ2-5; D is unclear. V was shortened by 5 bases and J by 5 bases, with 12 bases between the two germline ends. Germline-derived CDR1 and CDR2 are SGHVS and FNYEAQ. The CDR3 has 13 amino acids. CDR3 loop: CASSVAESETQYF. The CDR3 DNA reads TGTGCCAGCAGCGTCGCAGAGTCGGAGACCCAGTACTTC.

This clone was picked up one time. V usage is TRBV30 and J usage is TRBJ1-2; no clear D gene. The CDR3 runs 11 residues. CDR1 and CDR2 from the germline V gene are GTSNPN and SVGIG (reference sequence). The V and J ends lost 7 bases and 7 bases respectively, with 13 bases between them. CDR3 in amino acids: CASRTAGGYTF. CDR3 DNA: TGTGCCTCCCGGACCGCCGGTGGCTACACCTTC.

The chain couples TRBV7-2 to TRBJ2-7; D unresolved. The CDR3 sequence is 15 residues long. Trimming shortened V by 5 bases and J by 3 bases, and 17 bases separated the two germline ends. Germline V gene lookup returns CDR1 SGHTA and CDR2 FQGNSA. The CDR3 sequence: CASSRTNNGYYEQYF. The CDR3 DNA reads TGTGCCAGCAGCCGAACTAACAACGGGTACTACGAGCAGTACTTC.

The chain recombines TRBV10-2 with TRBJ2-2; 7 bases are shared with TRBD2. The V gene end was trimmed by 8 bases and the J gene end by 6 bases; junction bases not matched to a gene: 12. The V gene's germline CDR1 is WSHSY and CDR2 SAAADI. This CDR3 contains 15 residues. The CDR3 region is CASGGELAGPGELFF. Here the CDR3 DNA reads TGCGCCAGCGGGGGGGAATTAGCCGGTCCCGGGGAGCTGTTTTTT.

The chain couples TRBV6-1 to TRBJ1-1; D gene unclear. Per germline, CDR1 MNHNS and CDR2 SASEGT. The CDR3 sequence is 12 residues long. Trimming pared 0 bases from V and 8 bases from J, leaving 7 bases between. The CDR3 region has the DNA TGTGCCAGCAGTGAAGCGCTTTCCGAAGCTTTCTTT. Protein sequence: CASSEALSEAFF.

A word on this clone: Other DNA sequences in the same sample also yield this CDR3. The CDR3 loop reads CATSRSLNQPQHF. The CDR3, as DNA: TGTGCCACCAGCAGAAGCCTTAATCAGCCCCAGCATTTT. V is TRBV15 and J is TRBJ1-5; no reliable D call. Germline V gene data show CDR1 as LNHNV and CDR2 as YYDKDF (reference sequence). V gave up 2 bases and J gave up 4 bases, with 6 bases separating them. This CDR3 contains 13 residues.

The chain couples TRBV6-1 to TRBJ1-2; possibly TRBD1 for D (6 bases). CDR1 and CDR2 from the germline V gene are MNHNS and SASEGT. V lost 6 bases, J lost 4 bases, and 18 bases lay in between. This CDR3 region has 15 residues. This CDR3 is CASSWDWGLSYGYTF. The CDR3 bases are TGTGCCAGCAGCTGGGATTGGGGGCTCAGCTATGGCTACACCTTC.

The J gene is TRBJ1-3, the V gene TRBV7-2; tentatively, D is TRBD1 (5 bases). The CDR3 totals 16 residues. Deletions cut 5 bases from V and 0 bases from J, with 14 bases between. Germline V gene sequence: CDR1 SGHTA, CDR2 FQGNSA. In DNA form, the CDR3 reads TGTGCCAGCAGCCGTGGGGGGACGAGCTCTGGAAACACCATATATTTT. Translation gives CASSRGGTSSGNTIYF.

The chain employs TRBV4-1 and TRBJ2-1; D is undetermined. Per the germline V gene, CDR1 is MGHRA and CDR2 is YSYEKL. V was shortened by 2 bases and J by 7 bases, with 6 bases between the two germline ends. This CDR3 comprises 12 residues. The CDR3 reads CASSQPMNEQFF. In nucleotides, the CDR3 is TGCGCCAGCAGCCAACCCATGAATGAGCAGTTCTTC.

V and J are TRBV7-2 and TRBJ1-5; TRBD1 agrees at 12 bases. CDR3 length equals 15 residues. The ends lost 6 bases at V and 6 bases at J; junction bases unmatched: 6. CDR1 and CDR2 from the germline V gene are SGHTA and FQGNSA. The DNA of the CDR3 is TGTGCCAGCAGTCGGGACAGGGGGCAAGGTCAGCCCCAGCATTTT. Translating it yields CASSRDRGQGQPQHF.

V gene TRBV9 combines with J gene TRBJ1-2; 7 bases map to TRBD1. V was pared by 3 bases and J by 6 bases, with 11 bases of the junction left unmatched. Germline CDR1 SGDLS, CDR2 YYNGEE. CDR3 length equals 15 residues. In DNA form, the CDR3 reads TGTGCCAGCAGCGATGAGACAGGGAGTGGTAATGGCTACACCTTC. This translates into CASSDETGSGNGYTF.

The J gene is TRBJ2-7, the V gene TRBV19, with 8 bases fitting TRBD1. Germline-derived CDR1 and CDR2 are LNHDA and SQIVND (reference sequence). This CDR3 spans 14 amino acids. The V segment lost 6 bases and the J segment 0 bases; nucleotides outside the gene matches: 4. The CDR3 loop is CASSQGAPSYEQYF. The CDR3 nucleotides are TGTGCCAGTAGCCAGGGGGCCCCCTCCTACGAGCAGTACTTC.

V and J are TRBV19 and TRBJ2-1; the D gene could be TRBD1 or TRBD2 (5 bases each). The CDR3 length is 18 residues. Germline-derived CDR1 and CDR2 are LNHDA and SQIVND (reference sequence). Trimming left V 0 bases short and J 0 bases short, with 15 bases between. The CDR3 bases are TGTGCCAGTAGTATAGATCTGCGAGGGGCAGCCTCCTACAATGAGCAGTTCTTC. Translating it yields CASSIDLRGAASYNEQFF.